Listed below are T cell receptor beta chains from one sample, sequenced in a study of shared clonotypes between healthy human individuals. The assay was immunoSEQ multiplex PCR, and TCRdb's table has in-frame clones only and misses some. The sample holds about 2.3 million clones; over 90% are singletons and the top ten take 0.39%. The specimen was naive CD4+ T cells from PBMCs. These receptors all come from a man in his late teens or twenties in good health. Some clones in this sample may be carry-over from other donors' samples. Each CDR3 is given with its conserved first and last residue. A D gene is named only where the DNA matches it firmly.

>TRBD1|TRBV11-2
CASSVVSGWTGGTYEQYF
>-|TRBV30
CAWSVLGGKTDTQYF
>TRBD1|TRBV4-3
CASSHGTGTGANEQYF
>-|TRBV7-9
CASSLEVISLYNEQFF
>TRBD2|TRBV5-1
CASSLSASGTGELFF
>-|TRBV2
CASTGDGTEAFF
>TRBD1|TRBV18
CASSPLPGTGGTDTQYF
>TRBD2|TRBV18
CASAGGLAGEVEQYF
>-|TRBV11-2
CASSFSTDSGNTIYF
>TRBD2|TRBV27
CASRDTSGRVYEQYF
>TRBD1|TRBV7-9
CASRPGQSSYEQYF
>-|TRBV5-3
CASTSPGGAGTEAFF
>-|TRBV30
CAWSVPPEHYGYTF
>-|TRBV13
CASSLVIGGARQGTDTQYF
>-|TRBV2
CASNQSPGLNQPQHF
>TRBD1|TRBV5-1
CASGGDRVRQTQYF
>TRBD1|TRBV19
CASKRDRDNQPQHF
>-|TRBV5-5
CASSLAWAGSYNEQFF
>-|TRBV7-9
CASSTRGGAGTDTQYF
>-|TRBV7-9
CASSAARVAYNEQFF
>-|TRBV11-3
CASSLVLARQDEQFF
>TRBD2|TRBV11-3
CASSSRLARDNEQFF
>TRBD2|TRBV5-1
CASSFGTSSNEQFF
>TRBD2|TRBV6-1
CASRAGGGPAYEQYF
>TRBD2|TRBV5-4
CASSGRLAGTYNEQFF
>-|TRBV28
CASSFRQDPRDTEAFF
>-|TRBV5-1
CASSLPSASTDTQYF
>TRBD2|TRBV6-5
CASNSGRSTDTQYF
>TRBD2|TRBV11-3
CASSSSSGEQFF
>-|TRBV28
CASSRRGAEAFF
>-|TRBV11-2
CASSLGLGRVGEAFF